The TCR beta chain described here comes from a study of blood T cell repertoires in COVID-19. Study information: Spain, Italy and the United States supplied samples that represented acute and convalescent COVID-19.

Authors' analysis steps: Reference gene primer amplification yielded estimated nucleated cell counts. Here immunoSEQ multiplex PCR was the method, and the copy in TCRdb shows in-frame clones only, minus some. V and J calls and clone size are copied from that table; D and trimming were computed from the DNA. The sample yields under 100,000 clones, roughly 82% seen once. Trimming cost V 5 bases and J 2 bases; bases outside gene matches: 9. The CDR3 consists of 16 residues. The germline CDR1 and CDR2 sequences are MNHEY and SMNVEV (reference sequence). This sequence joins TRBV27 and TRBJ1-2; 9 bases are shared with TRBD1. This clonotype was obtained from a man aged 55 to 70 with acute or convalescent COVID-19. Sequencing was done on a sample of peripheral blood. In DNA, the CDR3 is TGTGCCAGCAGTCCTGGGACAGGGATTAGCAACTATGGCTACACCTTC. Protein: CASSPGTGISNYGYTF.